This T cell receptor beta chain was identified in a study of CD8+ T cells in alopecia areata. On the study more broadly: Treated patients were given 5 to 10 mg oral tofacitinib twice daily. By percentage of affected scalp area, the severity of treated patients was scored.

cDNA reverse transcribed from extracted RNA served as the sequencing template. Data came from immunoSEQ multiplex PCR; TCRdb stores just in-frame clones and leaves some out. The sample records about 210,000 clones, roughly two fifths being singletons. As for treatment: oral pan-JAK inhibitor, 5-10 mg twice daily. The V and J ends lost 5 bases and 2 bases, in that order; junction bases with no gene match: 2. CDR3 length: 16 amino acids. Germline values: CDR1 SGHNT, CDR2 YYREEE (reference sequence). Whole-study results and caveats: A single nonresponder leaves the baseline CD8+ expansion link to response uncertain.

Regarding this clone: The antigen is undetermined.

The TCR comes from a human donor with alopecia areata. The chain carries TRBV5-4 and TRBJ2-6, with TRBD2 identical over 12 bases. The sequenced sample was CD4+ T cells sorted from blood, obtained at approximately week 30, from a patient treated with tofacitinib. Here the CDR3 DNA reads TGTGCCAGCAGAAGGACTAGCGGGGCTGGGGCCAACGTCCTGACTTTC. Translation gives CASRRTSGAGANVLTF.